The present T cell receptor beta chain was sequenced within a study of patients and donors after allogeneic stem cell transplantation. This CDR3 is 14 amino acids long. In germline, CDR1 is SGHTA, CDR2 FQGTGA. Trimming removed 5 bases from V and 5 bases from J, with 15 bases in between. Only a few counts were recorded for this clonotype. MiXCR, applied by TCRdb to the RT-PCR reads, yields one record per CDR3 protein. The sample lists a few hundred thousand distinct CDR3 sequences, 35% to 45% seen once, with under 14% in the top ten. The source is a human donor who was either an allogeneic HSCT recipient or a stem cell or donor lymphocyte infusion donor (not recorded which). It is not recorded whose cells these are; they may come from a transplant donor. The genes are TRBV7-3 and TRBJ1-1; TRBD1 is a possible D gene (5 bases). The specimen was blood, either unsorted or a sorted T cell fraction (not recorded which). The CDR3 coding sequence is TGTGCCAGCAGCCAGGCGGGGCTGAGGACTGAAGCTTTCTTT. It translates to CASSQAGLRTEAFF.